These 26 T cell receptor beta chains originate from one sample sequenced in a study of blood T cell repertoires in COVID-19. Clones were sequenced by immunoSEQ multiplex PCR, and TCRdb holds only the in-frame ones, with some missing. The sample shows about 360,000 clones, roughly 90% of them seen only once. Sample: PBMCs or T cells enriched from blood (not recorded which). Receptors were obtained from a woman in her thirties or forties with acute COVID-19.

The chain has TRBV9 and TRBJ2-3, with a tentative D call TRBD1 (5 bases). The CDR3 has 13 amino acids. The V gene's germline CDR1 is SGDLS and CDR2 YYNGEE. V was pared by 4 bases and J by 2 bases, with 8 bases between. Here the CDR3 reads CASSQGFTDTQYF. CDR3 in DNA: TGTGCCAGCAGCCAGGGATTCACAGATACGCAGTATTTT. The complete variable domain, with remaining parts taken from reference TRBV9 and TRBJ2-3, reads DSGVTQTPKHLITATGQRVTLRCSPRSGDLSVYWYQQSLDQGLQFLIQYYNGEERAKGNILERFSAQQFPDLHSELNLSSLELGDSALYFCASSQGFTDTQYFGPGTRLTVL.

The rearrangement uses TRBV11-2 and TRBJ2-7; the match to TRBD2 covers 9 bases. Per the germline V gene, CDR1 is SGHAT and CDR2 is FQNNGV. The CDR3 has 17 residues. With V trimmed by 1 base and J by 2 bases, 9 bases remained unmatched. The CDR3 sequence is CASSLVGSSGDPYEQYF. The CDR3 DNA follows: TGTGCCAGCAGCTTAGTTGGGTCTAGCGGGGACCCCTACGAGCAGTACTTC.

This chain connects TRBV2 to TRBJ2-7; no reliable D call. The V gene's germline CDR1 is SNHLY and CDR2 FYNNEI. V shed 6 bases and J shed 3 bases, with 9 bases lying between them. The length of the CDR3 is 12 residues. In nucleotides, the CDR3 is TGTGCCAGCAGCTACAGTTACTACGAGCAGTACTTC. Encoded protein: CASSYSYYEQYF.

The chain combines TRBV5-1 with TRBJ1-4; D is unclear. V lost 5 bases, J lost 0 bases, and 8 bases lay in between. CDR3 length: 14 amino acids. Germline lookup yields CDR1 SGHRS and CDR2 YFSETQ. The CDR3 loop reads CASSEVSTNEKLFF. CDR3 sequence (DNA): TGCGCCAGCAGTGAGGTCTCAACTAATGAAAAACTGTTTTTT.

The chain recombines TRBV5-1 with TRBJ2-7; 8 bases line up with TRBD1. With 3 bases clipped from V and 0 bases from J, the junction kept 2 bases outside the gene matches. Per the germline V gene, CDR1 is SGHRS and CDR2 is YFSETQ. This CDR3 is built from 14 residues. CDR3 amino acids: CASSWDRSSYEQYF. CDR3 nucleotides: TGCGCCAGCAGCTGGGACAGGAGCTCCTACGAGCAGTACTTC.

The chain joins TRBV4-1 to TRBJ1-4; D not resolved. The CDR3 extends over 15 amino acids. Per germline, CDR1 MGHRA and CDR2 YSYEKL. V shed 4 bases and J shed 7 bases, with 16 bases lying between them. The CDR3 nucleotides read TGCGCCAGCAGCCGGCCGGGCGAGGAGGGTGAAAAACTGTTTTTT. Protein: CASSRPGEEGEKLFF.

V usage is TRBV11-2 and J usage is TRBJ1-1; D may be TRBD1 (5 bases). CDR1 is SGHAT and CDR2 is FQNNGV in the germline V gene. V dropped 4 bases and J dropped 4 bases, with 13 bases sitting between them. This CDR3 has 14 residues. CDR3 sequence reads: CASSSGRGLTEAFF. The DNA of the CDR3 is TGTGCCAGCAGCTCCGGGAGGGGTCTCACTGAAGCTTTCTTT.

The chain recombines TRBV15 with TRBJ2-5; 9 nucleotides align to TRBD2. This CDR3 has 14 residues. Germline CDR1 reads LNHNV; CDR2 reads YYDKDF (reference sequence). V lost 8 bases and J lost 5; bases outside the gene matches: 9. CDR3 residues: CATGRRGGPETQYF. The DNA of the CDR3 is TGTGCCACCGGGCGGCGGGGGGGCCCCGAGACCCAGTACTTC.

The CDR3 nucleotides read TGTGCCAGCAAATCCGGGTTTGATCAGCCCCAGCATTTT. Encoded protein: CASKSGFDQPQHF. The chain joins TRBV2 to TRBJ1-5; D unresolved. V shed 7 bases and J shed 5 bases, with 12 bases lying between them. Germline V gene sequence: CDR1 SNHLY, CDR2 FYNNEI. The CDR3 spans 13 residues.

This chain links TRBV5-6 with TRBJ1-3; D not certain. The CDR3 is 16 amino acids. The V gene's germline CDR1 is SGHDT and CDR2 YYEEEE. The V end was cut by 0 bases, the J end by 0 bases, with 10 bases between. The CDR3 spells CASSLDGLNSGNTIYF. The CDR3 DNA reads TGTGCCAGCAGCTTGGACGGTTTAAACTCTGGAAACACCATATATTTT.

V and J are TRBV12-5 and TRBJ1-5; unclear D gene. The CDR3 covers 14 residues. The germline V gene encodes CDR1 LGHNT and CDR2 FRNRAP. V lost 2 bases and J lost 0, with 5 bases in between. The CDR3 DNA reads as TGTGCTAGTGGTTTGCAGTATAGCAATCAGCCCCAGCATTTT. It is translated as CASGLQYSNQPQHF.

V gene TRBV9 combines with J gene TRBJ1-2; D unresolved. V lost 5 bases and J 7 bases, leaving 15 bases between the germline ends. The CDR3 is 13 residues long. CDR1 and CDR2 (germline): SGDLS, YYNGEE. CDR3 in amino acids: CASSGVDPLGYTF. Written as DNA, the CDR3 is TGTGCCAGCAGTGGAGTAGATCCCCTTGGCTACACCTTC.

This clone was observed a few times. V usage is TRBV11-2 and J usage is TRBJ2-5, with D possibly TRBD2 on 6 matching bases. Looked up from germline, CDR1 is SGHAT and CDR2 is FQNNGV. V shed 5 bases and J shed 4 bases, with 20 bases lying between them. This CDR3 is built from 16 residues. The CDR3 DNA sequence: TGTGCCAGCAGCCTCGGGGGAGGAGGCCTGGGAGAGACCCAGTACTTC. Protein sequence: CASSLGGGGLGETQYF. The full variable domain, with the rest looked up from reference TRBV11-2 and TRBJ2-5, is EAGVAQSPRYKIIEKRQSVAFWCNPISGHATLYWYQQILGQGPKLLIQFQNNGVVDDSQLPKDRFSAERLKGVDSTLKIQPAKLEDSAVYLCASSLGGGGLGETQYFGPGTRLLVL.

CDR3 nucleotides: TGTGCCAGCAGTGAGGGACAGGACGTACGGGATAATCAGCCCCAGCATTTT. Its protein product is CASSEGQDVRDNQPQHF. The chain joins TRBV6-1 to TRBJ1-5; 8 positions match TRBD1. V was pared by 3 bases and J by 4 bases, with 11 bases of the junction left unmatched. The CDR3 extends over 17 amino acids. Germline V gene lookup returns CDR1 MNHNS and CDR2 SASEGT.

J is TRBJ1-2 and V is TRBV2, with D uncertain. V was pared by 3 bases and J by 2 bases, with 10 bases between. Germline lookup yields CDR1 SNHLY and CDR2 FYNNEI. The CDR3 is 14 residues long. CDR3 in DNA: TGTGCCAGCAGTGATTTGGGCACCAACTATGGCTACACCTTC. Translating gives CASSDLGTNYGYTF.

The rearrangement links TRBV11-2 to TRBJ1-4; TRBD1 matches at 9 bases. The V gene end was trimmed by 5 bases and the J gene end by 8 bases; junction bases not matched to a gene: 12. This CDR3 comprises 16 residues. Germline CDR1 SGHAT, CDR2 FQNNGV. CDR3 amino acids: CASSRNVGQGGEKLFF. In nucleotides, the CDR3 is TGTGCCAGCAGCCGGAATGTGGGACAGGGCGGCGAAAAACTGTTTTTT.

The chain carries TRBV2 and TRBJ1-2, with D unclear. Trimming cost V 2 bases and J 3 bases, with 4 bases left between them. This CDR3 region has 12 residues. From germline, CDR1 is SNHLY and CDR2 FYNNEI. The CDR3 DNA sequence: TGTGCCAGCAGTGAAATCTACTATGGCTACACCTTC. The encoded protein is CASSEIYYGYTF. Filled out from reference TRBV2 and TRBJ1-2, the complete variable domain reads EPEVTQTPSHQVTQMGQEVILRCVPISNHLYFYWYRQILGQKVEFLVSFYNNEISEKSEIFDDQFSVERPDGSNFTLKIRSTKLEDSAMYFCASSEIYYGYTFGSGTRLTVV.

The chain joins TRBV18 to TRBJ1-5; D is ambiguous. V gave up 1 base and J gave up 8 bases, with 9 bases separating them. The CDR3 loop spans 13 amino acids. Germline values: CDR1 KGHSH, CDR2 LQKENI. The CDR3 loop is CASSPQEREPQHF. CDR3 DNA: TGTGCCAGCTCACCACAGGAGAGGGAGCCCCAGCATTTT.

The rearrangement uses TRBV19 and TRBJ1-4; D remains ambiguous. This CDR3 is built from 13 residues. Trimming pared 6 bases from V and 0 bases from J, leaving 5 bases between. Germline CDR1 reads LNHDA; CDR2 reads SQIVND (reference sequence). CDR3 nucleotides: TGTGCCAGTAGACAAGCAACTAATGAAAAACTGTTTTTT. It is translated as CASRQATNEKLFF.

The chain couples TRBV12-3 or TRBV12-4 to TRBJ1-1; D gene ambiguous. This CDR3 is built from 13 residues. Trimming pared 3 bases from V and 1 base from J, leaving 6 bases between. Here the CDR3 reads CASSLGRNTEAFF. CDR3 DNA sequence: TGTGCCAGCAGTTTGGGGAGGAACACTGAAGCTTTCTTT.

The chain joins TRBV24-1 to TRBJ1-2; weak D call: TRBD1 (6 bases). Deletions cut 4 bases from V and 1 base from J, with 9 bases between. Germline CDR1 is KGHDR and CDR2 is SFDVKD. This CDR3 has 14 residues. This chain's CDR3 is CATSDPRGNYGYTF. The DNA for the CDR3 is TGTGCCACCAGTGACCCCAGGGGTAACTATGGCTACACCTTC.

CDR3 protein: CASSLGVAVSYTF. CDR3 in DNA: TGTGCCAGCAGCTTAGGTGTCGCAGTAAGCTACACCTTC. The gene calls are TRBV7-2 and TRBJ1-2; D gene unclear. Trimming cost V 1 base and J 9 bases, with 12 bases left between them. Germline V gene sequence: CDR1 SGHTA, CDR2 FQGNSA. The CDR3 length is 13 residues. The variable domain in full, completed from reference TRBV7-2 and TRBJ1-2, reads GAGVSQSPSNKVTEKGKDVELRCDPISGHTALYWYRQSLGQGLEFLIYFQGNSAPDKSGLPSDRFSAERTGGSVSTLTIQRTQQEDSAVYLCASSLGVAVSYTFGSGTRLTVV.

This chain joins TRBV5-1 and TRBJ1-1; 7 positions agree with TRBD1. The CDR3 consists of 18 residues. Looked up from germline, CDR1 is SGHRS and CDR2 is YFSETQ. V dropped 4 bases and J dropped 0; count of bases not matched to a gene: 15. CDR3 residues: CASSPRATGEEMNTEAFF. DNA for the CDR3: TGCGCCAGCAGCCCCCGGGCTACAGGGGAGGAGATGAACACTGAAGCTTTCTTT.

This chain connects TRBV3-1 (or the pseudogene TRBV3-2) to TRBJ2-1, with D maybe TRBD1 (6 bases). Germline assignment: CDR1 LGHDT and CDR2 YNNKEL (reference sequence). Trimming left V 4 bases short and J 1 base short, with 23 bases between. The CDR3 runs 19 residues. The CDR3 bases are TGTGCCAGCAGCCCACCATTAGCAACAGGGACGGGGTCCTACAATGAGCAGTTCTTC. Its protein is CASSPPLATGTGSYNEQFF.

The CDR3 coding sequence is TGTGCCAGCAGTCCAGGGACAGCTTCCTACTCTGGGGCCAACGTCCTGACTTTC. Translated: CASSPGTASYSGANVLTF. The rearrangement links TRBV27 to TRBJ2-6, with 7 bases lining up with TRBD1. The CDR3 is 18 amino acids. V lost 5 bases to trimming and J lost 0 bases; unmatched junction nucleotides: 10. CDR1 is MNHEY, CDR2 SMNVEV, per germline (reference sequence).

Here the CDR3 reads CASSLGQAPYGYTF. CDR3 coding DNA: TGTGCCAGCAGCCTGGGACAGGCCCCCTATGGCTACACCTTC. This chain connects TRBV11-2 to TRBJ1-2, with 8 bases matching TRBD1. CDR3 length equals 14 residues. V was clipped by 5 bases and J by 4 bases; unmatched bases: 6. Germline assignment: CDR1 SGHAT and CDR2 FQNNGV.